Following are 30 T cell receptor beta chains from one sample sequenced in a study of cytomegalovirus exposure and HLA in healthy donors. Primers included in the PCR were 60 Vbeta and 13 Jbeta primers. Clones were sequenced by immunoSEQ multiplex PCR, and TCRdb holds only the in-frame ones, with some missing. Among more than 110,000 clones listed, about 8.9% were seen once. The specimen was PBMCs. These receptors came from a man aged 45-60 years in good health and CMV-seronegative.

This clone was observed a few times. The gene calls are TRBV9 and TRBJ2-3; D is perhaps TRBD1 (6 bases). This CDR3 has 13 residues. V lost 2 bases and J 3 bases, leaving 7 bases between the germline ends. CDR1 is SGDLS, CDR2 YYNGEE, per germline. CDR3 loop: CASSVTGTDTQYF. In DNA, the CDR3 is TGTGCCAGCAGCGTCACAGGGACAGATACGCAGTATTTT.

This clone appeared a few times. This chain joins TRBV18 and TRBJ2-1, with D perhaps matching TRBD1 (6 bases). Germline V CDR1 and CDR2: KGHSH, LQKENI. The length of the CDR3 is 16 residues. The V and J ends lost 0 bases and 4 bases respectively, with 13 bases between them. CDR3 coding DNA: TGTGCCAGCTCACCACCGGTGGGACAAGCTTACAATGAGCAGTTCTTC. Protein sequence: CASSPPVGQAYNEQFF.

This clone was seen a few times. The chain combines TRBV27 with TRBJ1-4; 7 bases are shared with TRBD1. Looked up from germline, CDR1 is MNHEY and CDR2 is SMNVEV (reference sequence). The CDR3 covers 15 residues. V lost 2 bases to trimming and J lost 8 bases; unmatched junction nucleotides: 8. The CDR3 is CASSLTWLTGEKLFF. CDR3 nucleotide sequence: TGTGCCAGCAGTTTAACCTGGCTGACAGGGGAAAAACTGTTTTTT.

The V and J genes are TRBV19 and TRBJ1-1; 11 nucleotides match TRBD1. Germline CDR1 and CDR2: LNHDA and SQIVND (reference sequence). This CDR3 is built from 14 residues. Trimming took 8 bases from V and 5 from J; bases not matched to a gene: 7. The CDR3 DNA reads as TGTGCCAGTCGGACAGGGGGCATGGGGACTGAAGCTTTCTTT. Encoded protein: CASRTGGMGTEAFF. Complete variable domain (other parts from reference TRBV19 and TRBJ1-1): DGGITQSPKYLFRKEGQNVTLSCEQNLNHDAMYWYRQDPGQGLRLIYYSQIVNDFQKGDIAEGYSVSREKKESFPLTVTSAQKNPTAFYLCASRTGGMGTEAFFGQGTRLTVV.

The V call is TRBV30, the J call TRBJ2-5; TRBD2 matches 8 bases. V was pared by 5 bases and J by 4 bases, with 9 bases of the junction left unmatched. CDR3 length: 14 amino acids. Germline CDR1 and CDR2: GTSNPN and SVGIG (reference sequence). The CDR3 region is CAWDLAGGLETQYF. The CDR3 DNA sequence: TGTGCCTGGGATTTGGCGGGAGGCTTAGAGACCCAGTACTTC.

J is TRBJ1-6 and V is TRBV7-9; D is uncertain. The CDR3 has 15 residues. Trimming shortened V by 2 bases and J by 0 bases, and 5 bases separated the two germline ends. Looked up from germline, CDR1 is SEHNR and CDR2 is FQNEAQ (reference sequence). This chain's CDR3 is CASSLPNSYNSPLHF. Written as DNA, the CDR3 is TGTGCCAGCAGCTTACCCAACTCCTATAATTCACCCCTCCACTTT.

CDR3 in DNA: TGTGCCAGCAGTTACTCGAGCAGGGGGGACACCGGGGAGCTGTTTTTT. This gives the protein CASSYSSRGDTGELFF. The V and J genes are TRBV6-6 and TRBJ2-2; D may be TRBD1 (7 bases). The CDR3 loop spans 16 amino acids. The germline V gene encodes CDR1 MNHNY and CDR2 SVGAGI (reference sequence). Deletions cut 0 bases from V and 3 bases from J, with 11 bases between.

The DNA for the CDR3 is TGTGCCAGCAGCTTAATAAACGGAGATGGCTACACCTTC. Translating gives CASSLINGDGYTF. The chain uses TRBV11-1 and TRBJ1-2, with unresolved D. CDR3 size: 13 residues. Germline CDR1 is SGHAT and CDR2 is FQDESV (reference sequence). Trimming left V 2 bases short and J 6 bases short, with 10 bases between.

This clone was counted only a few times. The chain combines TRBV5-1 with TRBJ1-2, with TRBD1 matching over 11 bases. CDR1 is SGHRS and CDR2 is YFSETQ in the germline V gene. The CDR3 contains 14 residues. V was clipped by 4 bases and J by 7 bases; unmatched bases: 6. In DNA form, the CDR3 reads TGCGCCAGCAGCCGGGACAGGGGGTCCTCTGGCTACACCTTC. Amino acid sequence: CASSRDRGSSGYTF.

The chain couples TRBV6-5 to TRBJ1-1; unclear D gene. The CDR3 has 13 amino acids. Germline V CDR1 and CDR2: MNHEY, SVGAGI. V was pared by 4 bases and J by 2 bases, with 8 bases between. The CDR3 protein is CASSLVRNTEAFF. CDR3 nucleotides: TGTGCCAGCAGTTTGGTCAGAAACACTGAAGCTTTCTTT.

This clone was seen a few times. This chain uses TRBV28 with TRBJ2-7, with 9 bases that match TRBD2. Germline V gene sequence: CDR1 MDHEN, CDR2 SYDVKM. V dropped 6 bases and J dropped 3; count of bases not matched to a gene: 9. The CDR3 extends over 15 amino acids. CDR3 protein: CASSSPRGGRYEQYF. DNA of the CDR3: TGTGCCAGCAGCTCCCCGCGGGGGGGACGCTACGAGCAGTACTTC. Drawing the rest from reference TRBV28 and TRBJ2-7, the complete variable domain is DVKVTQSSRYLVKRTGEKVFLECVQDMDHENMFWYRQDPGLGLRLIYFSYDVKMKEKGDIPEGYSVSREKKERFSLILESASTNQTSMYLCASSSPRGGRYEQYFGPGTRLTVT.

The chain is built from TRBV5-4 and TRBJ2-7; D might be TRBD1 (6 bases). Germline lookup yields CDR1 SGHNT and CDR2 YYREEE (reference sequence). This CDR3 contains 14 residues. Trimming removed 4 bases from V and 6 bases from J, with 17 bases in between. The CDR3 DNA reads as TGTGCCAGCAGCCTAAAAACCGGGACATTCGAGCAGTACTTC. Encoded protein: CASSLKTGTFEQYF. Supplemented by reference TRBV5-4 and TRBJ2-7, the full variable domain reads ETGVTQSPTHLIKTRGQQVTLRCSSQSGHNTVSWYQQALGQGPQFIFQYYREEENGRGNFPPRFSGLQFPNYSSELNVNALELDDSALYLCASSLKTGTFEQYFGPGTRLTVT.

This clone occurred a few times. The V gene is TRBV7-9, the J gene TRBJ1-4, with D unresolved. CDR1 SEHNR and CDR2 FQNEAQ come from the germline V gene (reference sequence). Deletions cut 2 bases from V and 0 bases from J, with 7 bases between. This CDR3 contains 15 residues. The CDR3 region has the DNA TGTGCCAGCAGCTTACGAGGGTCAACTAATGAAAAACTGTTTTTT. This translates into CASSLRGSTNEKLFF.

This clone was detected only a few times. The chain carries TRBV4-2 and TRBJ2-5, with 10 bases fitting TRBD1. Germline CDR1 LGHNA, CDR2 YNFKEQ. Losses at the gene ends were 3 bases for V and 5 bases for J; bases not matched to a gene: 15. This CDR3 has 18 amino acids. DNA for the CDR3: TGTGCCAGCAGCCATGCCGGGACAGGGGTGGTAGATGGGGAGACCCAGTACTTC. This gives the protein CASSHAGTGVVDGETQYF.

Worth noting for this clone: The same CDR3 can be traced to other DNA sequences in this sample. The V call is TRBV18, the J call TRBJ1-1; no reliable D call. The CDR3 runs 13 residues. The germline gives CDR1 KGHSH, CDR2 LQKENI. Trimming left V 3 bases short and J 1 base short, with 6 bases between. The CDR3 loop is CASSPGRNTEAFF. In DNA form, the CDR3 reads TGTGCCAGCTCACCCGGTCGGAACACTGAAGCTTTCTTT.

The CDR3 DNA reads as TGCGCCAGCAGCCTCCGGACAGGGGGCGGGGGTCAGCCCCAGCATTTT. Residues: CASSLRTGGGGQPQHF. The V gene is TRBV4-3, the J gene TRBJ1-5; 11 bases map to TRBD1. The CDR3 runs to 16 residues. V was clipped by 4 bases and J by 6 bases; unmatched bases: 8. The germline V gene encodes CDR1 LGHNA and CDR2 YSLEER.

This clone was found a few times. This chain uses TRBV19 with TRBJ1-2, with 7 bases fitting TRBD1. There are 13 residues in the CDR3. Trimming cost V 6 bases and J 3 bases; bases outside gene matches: 4. Per the germline V gene, CDR1 is LNHDA and CDR2 is SQIVND (reference sequence). The chain's CDR3 is CASRGTDYYGYTF. DNA of the CDR3: TGTGCCAGTAGGGGGACAGACTACTATGGCTACACCTTC. The full variable domain, with the rest looked up from reference TRBV19 and TRBJ1-2, is DGGITQSPKYLFRKEGQNVTLSCEQNLNHDAMYWYRQDPGQGLRLIYYSQIVNDFQKGDIAEGYSVSREKKESFPLTVTSAQKNPTAFYLCASRGTDYYGYTFGSGTRLTVV.

The chain recombines TRBV7-3 with TRBJ2-7; TRBD2 might be the D (6 bases). From germline, CDR1 is SGHTA and CDR2 FQGTGA. CDR3 length: 14 amino acids. V was shortened by 5 bases and J by 0 bases, with 11 bases between the two germline ends. The CDR3: CASSPDGSSYEQYF. The CDR3, as DNA: TGTGCCAGCAGCCCCGACGGGAGCTCCTACGAGCAGTACTTC.

This clone was counted only a few times. This sequence joins TRBV7-2 and TRBJ2-3; D not certain. V shed 3 bases and J shed 5 bases, with 3 bases lying between them. CDR1 and CDR2 from the germline V gene are SGHTA and FQGNSA. The length of the CDR3 is 11 residues. CDR3 region: CASSFRDTQYF. For the CDR3, the DNA is TGTGCCAGCAGCTTTCGAGATACGCAGTATTTT.

This clone was found a few times. DNA for the CDR3: TGTGCCAGTAGTATTAACAGGGGGGCAGATACGCAGTATTTT. It encodes CASSINRGADTQYF. This sequence joins TRBV19 and TRBJ2-3; 8 positions agree with TRBD1. Germline CDR1 and CDR2: LNHDA and SQIVND (reference sequence). This CDR3 is 14 amino acids long. J gave up 4 bases and V 3 bases, and 3 bases lay outside the gene matches.

This sequence joins TRBV6-5 and TRBJ2-5; D may be TRBD2 (7 bases). Germline V CDR1 and CDR2: MNHEY, SVGAGI. This CDR3 spans 16 amino acids. The V and J ends lost 2 bases and 5 bases respectively, with 18 bases between them. The CDR3 DNA reads as TGTGCCAGCAGTTACGGGGGGGGCGGTATGTTGGAGACCCAGTACTTC. It specifies CASSYGGGGMLETQYF.

V gene TRBV6-5 combines with J gene TRBJ1-6; D is possibly TRBD1 (5 bases). The V end was cut by 2 bases, the J end by 4 bases, with 9 bases between. Germline CDR1 is MNHEY and CDR2 is SVGAGI. This CDR3 contains 15 residues. DNA for the CDR3: TGTGCCAGCAGTTACCGGGGGTATTATAATTCACCCCTCCACTTT. Translated: CASSYRGYYNSPLHF.

The chain joins TRBV5-6 to TRBJ1-1; TRBD1 matches 7 bases. This CDR3 comprises 13 residues. Unmatched junction bases numbered 10, after V lost 4 bases and J lost 10 bases. Germline loops: CDR1 SGHDT, CDR2 YYEEEE. CDR3 region: CASSLGTALGAFF. The CDR3 bases are TGTGCCAGCAGCCTTGGGACAGCTCTTGGAGCTTTCTTT.

A few counts support this clone. In nucleotides, the CDR3 is TGTGCCAGCAGTTCCCTGTCAAAAGGACAGTATTCCTACGAGCAGTACTTC. Encoded protein: CASSSLSKGQYSYEQYF. The rearrangement uses TRBV28 and TRBJ2-7; TRBD1 might be the D (6 bases). CDR1 MDHEN and CDR2 SYDVKM come from the germline V gene. The V and J ends lost 4 bases and 1 base respectively, with 20 bases between them. This CDR3 spans 17 amino acids.

This clone has more than one count but fewer than ten. The chain uses TRBV7-6 and TRBJ2-5, with a tentative D call TRBD1 (6 bases). The ends were cut back, 5 bases at V and 5 bases at J, with 9 bases in the middle. Germline CDR1 reads SGHVS; CDR2 reads FNYEAQ. There are 12 residues in the CDR3. CDR3 sequence: CASSRTGETQYF. The CDR3 DNA is TGTGCCAGCAGCCGTACAGGGGAGACCCAGTACTTC.

The V call is TRBV7-2, the J call TRBJ2-7, with TRBD2 matching 9 bases. The CDR3 totals 14 residues. Germline CDR1 and CDR2: SGHTA and FQGNSA. J was trimmed by 4 bases and V by 1 base; bases with no gene match: 2. The CDR3 nucleotides read TGTGCCAGCAGCTTAGGCGGGAGGGCTTACGAGCAGTACTTC. Amino acids: CASSLGGRAYEQYF.

This clone was found a few times. Written as DNA, the CDR3 is TGTGCCAGCAGTACAACAGGGTCTCATGAAAAACTGTTTTTT. Its translation: CASSTTGSHEKLFF. The chain joins TRBV28 to TRBJ1-4, with D possibly being TRBD1 (6 bases). V was pared by 5 bases and J by 6 bases, with 13 bases between. This CDR3 comprises 14 residues. Germline loops: CDR1 MDHEN, CDR2 SYDVKM. The whole variable domain, remainder taken from reference TRBV28 and TRBJ1-4, is DVKVTQSSRYLVKRTGEKVFLECVQDMDHENMFWYRQDPGLGLRLIYFSYDVKMKEKGDIPEGYSVSREKKERFSLILESASTNQTSMYLCASSTTGSHEKLFFGSGTQLSVL.

The V call is TRBV6-5, the J call TRBJ1-1; TRBD1 matches at 8 bases. This CDR3 has 13 amino acids. Trimming at V came to 2 bases and at J to 7 bases, leaving 3 bases not matched to a gene. Germline V gives CDR1 MNHEY, CDR2 SVGAGI. This chain's CDR3 is CASSYGTGLEAFF. The CDR3 DNA sequence: TGTGCCAGCAGTTACGGGACAGGACTTGAAGCTTTCTTT.

This clone was seen once. This sequence joins TRBV19 and TRBJ2-1; TRBD2 matches 11 bases. V was clipped by 5 bases and J by 4 bases; unmatched bases: 10. Germline V gene data show CDR1 as LNHDA and CDR2 as SQIVND (reference sequence). The CDR3 has 17 residues. CDR3 in DNA: TGTGCCAGTAGTGTCTCAGGCGGGACTAGCGGTTACAATGAGCAGTTCTTC. Residues: CASSVSGGTSGYNEQFF.

This clone came up a few times. The rearrangement joins TRBV5-1 to TRBJ1-5; a weak D match, TRBD1 (5 bases). The V end was cut by 0 bases, the J end by 1 base, with 14 bases between. Germline-derived CDR1 and CDR2 are SGHRS and YFSETQ. This CDR3 contains 17 residues. The chain's CDR3 is CASSLGVGGGSNQPQHF. CDR3 in DNA: TGCGCCAGCAGCTTGGGCGTTGGGGGGGGAAGCAATCAGCCCCAGCATTTT. Full variable domain (outside the CDR3, taken from reference TRBV5-1 and TRBJ1-5): KAGVTQTPRYLIKTRGQQVTLSCSPISGHRSVSWYQQTPGQGLQFLFEYFSETQRNKGNFPGRFSGRQFSNSRSEMNVSTLELGDSALYLCASSLGVGGGSNQPQHFGDGTRLSIL.